Listed here are 5 T cell receptor beta chains from one sample, sequenced in a study of resident and recirculating memory T cells in vitiligo. Produced via immunoSEQ multiplex PCR; TCRdb's table is partial and in-frame only. This sample has about 76,000 clones, with about 92% found just once. The sample was blood. These receptors all stem from a male donor with vitiligo.

V is TRBV6-5 and J is TRBJ2-4; 11 bases are a match to TRBD1. The CDR3 is 15 residues long. Trimming removed 2 bases from V and 7 bases from J; junction bases left unmatched: 4. The V gene's germline CDR1 is MNHEY and CDR2 SVGAGI. Here the CDR3 reads CASSYTGQGANIQYF. CDR3 nucleotides: TGTGCCAGCAGTTACACCGGACAGGGGGCGAACATTCAGTACTTC.

This rearrangement joins TRBV2 to TRBJ2-7; TRBD1 agrees at 7 bases. V lost 5 bases, J lost 0 bases, and 4 bases stayed unmatched. Germline CDR1 SNHLY, CDR2 FYNNEI. The CDR3 is 14 residues long. The CDR3 protein is CASSLTGTSYEQYF. CDR3 DNA sequence: TGTGCCAGCAGTCTGACAGGGACCTCCTACGAGCAGTACTTC.

This clone was seen just once. This chain links TRBV5-4 with TRBJ2-5; 7 bases map to TRBD1. V lost 0 bases to trimming and J lost 2 bases; unmatched junction nucleotides: 13. The CDR3 loop spans 18 amino acids. The germline CDR1 and CDR2 sequences are SGHNT and YYREEE (reference sequence). CDR3 sequence: CASSLATGVWATQETQYF. DNA of the CDR3: TGTGCCAGCAGCTTGGCCACAGGGGTTTGGGCAACGCAAGAGACCCAGTACTTC.

The gene calls are TRBV6-1 and TRBJ1-1; D is uncertain. CDR3 length: 15 amino acids. The V end lost 2 bases, the J end lost 4 bases, and 14 bases lay between the germline ends. The V gene's germline CDR1 is MNHNS and CDR2 SASEGT. The CDR3 nucleotides read TGTGCCAGCAGTGAACGGGGAAGGGTTCTCACTGAAGCTTTCTTT. Translated: CASSERGRVLTEAFF.

This chain's CDR3 is CASSPTGLAGDEQYF. As DNA, the CDR3 is TGTGCCAGCAGCCCCACGGGACTAGCGGGGGACGAGCAGTACTTC. The chain links TRBV11-2 to TRBJ2-5; 14 nucleotides line up with TRBD2. The DNA end lines up better with TRBJ2-7; the J call may be wrong. There are 15 residues in the CDR3. Germline assignment: CDR1 SGHAT and CDR2 FQNNGV.